This T cell receptor (beta chain) originates from a study of T cell responses to AZD1222 COVID-19 vaccine (dated by TCRdb to about 2021). Regarding the research as a whole: AZD1222 recipients whose second dose came at about 4 weeks and those whose second dose came at about 12 weeks were combined into one group, since spike-specific TCR depth and breadth did not differ between the two schedules. Trial participants were enrolled into age subgroups of 18-55, 56-69 and 70-plus years, which contained about 160, 30 and 59 TCR-sequenced participants, respectively. TCR sequencing was performed for about 250 trial participants, of whom 200 to 220 were given two doses of AZD1222 and around 25 were given two doses of MenACWY control vaccine.

Points on this clone: Its binding antigen is unknown. Base qualities are missing; no much larger clone stands one base away.

There are 16 amino acids in the CDR3, from cysteine to phenylalanine inclusive. The retained sequence is limited to the CDR3, 48 bases, with the frame set at the first base. Clipping removes 3 bases from V and 4 bases from J, with 10 as the unmatched junction base count. CDR1 and CDR2 are drawn from the germline V gene: SGHDT, YYEEEE. The CDR3 regions of human TCRbeta chains were analyzed by immunosequencing. The authors' analysis ran thus. Repertoire TCRs were matched against a reference library of SARS-CoV-2-specific TCRs generated with the MIRA antigen-specificity platform. Breadth meant the fraction of unique TCRs that were SARS-CoV-2-associated, whereas depth meant the fraction of total T cells that were SARS-CoV-2-associated. Using the MIRA data, each spike-specific TCR was assigned both to the spike region to which the TCR was reactive and to a CD4 or CD8 class. Log10-transformed breadth and depth values were compared by one-way ANOVA with Sidak's multiple comparisons tests. Entries here come from immuneACCESS through TCRdb and include only in-frame sequences with V and J called. Some clones fail to appear in such tables; in the studies checked, an unresolved V gene covers under half of the shortfall, and the cause of the remainder is unknown. V and J calls and clone size follow that table, whereas D and trimming were derived from the DNA. The table for this sample lists about 54,000 clones; about 86% of them were counted only once. The leading ten clones occupy about a tenth of the sample.

Overall study results and their limits: Participants were mostly white British, with more females than males. The authors suggested clonal diversity may have been underestimated. Reportedly, almost half of the unique spike-specific TCRs recognized epitopes lying outside the regions that are mutated in the B.1.351 and B.1.1.7 variants. The whole spike protein was spanned by vaccine-associated CD4 TCRs, and dominant responses were seen in regions 160-218 and 743-854. Conclusions about previously exposed vaccinees are limited because only five or six AZD1222 recipients were SARS-CoV-2 seropositive at baseline. The 56-69-year group was small, and its depth increase did not reach significance, likely because of low power. No day 14 peak-response samples were available, so repertoires were characterized only after the peak T cell response. After two AZD1222 doses, spike-specific TCR breadth and depth were significantly higher than at day 0 and than in MenACWY recipients.

The time point label here, explained by the study, means: baseline before first vaccination. The vaccinee samples were drawn from two UK trials, COV001 and COV002, one of which was a single-blind randomized controlled phase 2/3 trial testing AZD1222 (ChAdOx1 nCoV-19) in healthy adults. Trial participant PBMC samples were collected at day 0 and day 28 after the second dose for TCRbeta chain sequencing. Here the sequenced sample was peripheral blood, taken on day 0 of AZD1222 vaccination. This clonotype was obtained from an adult in good health. The sequence joins TRBV5-6 to TRBJ1-3; TRBD1 agrees with 7 junctional bases. The DNA reads as follows: TGTGCCAGCAGCTCGACAGGGAAAGCAGGGGGAAACACCATATATTTT. It specifies CASSSTGKAGGNTIYF.